This T cell receptor (beta chain) is drawn from a study of blood T cell repertoires in COVID-19. About the study: Samples of COVID-19 (acute and convalescent) were obtained from the United States, Italy and Spain. From T cells, B-cell-depleted T cells, or PBMCs came the material, which was cDNA or gDNA.

The CDR3 has 11 residues. V lost 7 bases to trimming and J lost 4 bases, with 9 bases between them. CDR1 is DFQATT and CDR2 is SNEGSKA in the germline V gene (reference sequence). Data came from immunoSEQ multiplex PCR; TCRdb stores just in-frame clones and leaves some out. This table holds about 140,000 clones, over 75% found once. The sequencing input was peripheral blood. The sequence was obtained from a man aged 45 to 65 with acute or convalescent COVID-19. The chain recombines TRBV20-1 with TRBJ2-3; no clear D gene. CDR3 sequence (DNA): TGCAGTGAAAAGCTTGCAGATACGCAGTATTTT. This sequence encodes CSEKLADTQYF.